One sample yielded the 8 T cell receptor beta chains listed below, sequenced in a study of OX40 agonist ivuxolimab in advanced cancers. Clones were sequenced by immunoSEQ multiplex PCR, and TCRdb holds only the in-frame ones, with some missing. The sample yields more than 45,000 clones, 70% to 90% seen once. The specimen comprised CD4+ or CD8+ T cells sorted from blood, sampled in a trial of the OX40 agonist ivuxolimab. The receptors were sampled from an adult with an advanced solid tumor such as melanoma, head and neck, liver or kidney cancer.

The sample holds a few counts of this clone. This CDR3 reads CASSYAGQMNTEAFF. Here the CDR3 DNA reads TGTGCCAGCAGTTACGCGGGACAGATGAACACTGAAGCTTTCTTT. The genes are TRBV6-5 and TRBJ1-1; 7 bases are a match to TRBD1. V lost 2 bases to trimming and J lost 0 bases; unmatched junction nucleotides: 3. The length of the CDR3 is 15 residues. Germline V gene lookup returns CDR1 MNHEY and CDR2 SVGAGI.

This chain connects TRBV6-5 to TRBJ1-2, with 8 bases fitting TRBD1. The trim removed 5 bases at V and 4 bases at J, leaving 9 bases unmatched. The CDR3 runs 15 residues. The germline gives CDR1 MNHEY, CDR2 SVGAGI. Written as DNA, the CDR3 is TGTGCCAGCAGTAAGACCGGGACAGGTTTCTATGGCTACACCTTC. The encoded protein is CASSKTGTGFYGYTF.

This clone was recorded once. This chain joins TRBV7-8 and TRBJ2-7, with unresolved D. Germline CDR1 reads SGHVS; CDR2 reads FQNEAQ. Trimming left V 4 bases short and J 8 bases short, with 12 bases between. The CDR3 is made up of 12 amino acids. The CDR3 sequence: CASSSIMMKQYF. CDR3 sequence (DNA): TGTGCCAGCAGCTCGATTATGATGAAGCAGTACTTC.

V usage is TRBV28 and J usage is TRBJ1-2; TRBD1 is a possible D gene (5 bases). Per germline, CDR1 MDHEN and CDR2 SYDVKM. This CDR3 comprises 14 residues. Between the trimmed V and J ends, which lost 3 bases and 2 bases, there was a span of 10 bases. Here the CDR3 reads CASSLGVQNYGYTF. CDR3 in DNA: TGTGCCAGCAGTTTGGGGGTTCAGAACTATGGCTACACCTTC.

This rearrangement joins TRBV2 to TRBJ2-3; TRBD2 matches at 13 bases. The CDR3 extends over 15 amino acids. Germline V gene sequence: CDR1 SNHLY, CDR2 FYNNEI. Trimming cost V 6 bases and J 2 bases; bases outside gene matches: 2. The CDR3 DNA reads as TGTGCCAGCAGGGGGACTAGCGGGGACACAGATACGCAGTATTTT. Translating it yields CASRGTSGDTDTQYF.

The V and J genes are TRBV18 and TRBJ1-2; 7 bases are shared with TRBD1. Germline V CDR1 and CDR2: KGHSH, LQKENI. The CDR3 sequence is 13 residues long. V shed 6 bases, J shed 2 bases, and the junction held 3 bases outside the gene matches. Here the CDR3 DNA reads TGTGCCAGCTCGGTACAGGGGAACTATGGCTACACCTTC. Protein product: CASSVQGNYGYTF.

The V and J genes are TRBV5-1 and TRBJ2-1; TRBD2 might be the D (6 bases). V dropped 1 base and J dropped 2 bases, with 10 bases sitting between them. Germline V gene lookup returns CDR1 SGHRS and CDR2 YFSETQ. CDR3 length equals 15 residues. As DNA, the CDR3 is TGCGCCAGCAGCTTGCCGGGGGTAACCTACAATGAGCAGTTCTTC. This gives the protein CASSLPGVTYNEQFF.

This chain uses TRBV6-6 with TRBJ2-7; D unresolved. This CDR3 spans 11 amino acids. Trimming took off 6 bases at V and 3 bases at J, with 6 bases between the two ends. The germline CDR1 and CDR2 sequences are MNHNY and SVGAGI (reference sequence). The CDR3 coding sequence is TGTGCCAGCAGATCGTTCTACGAGCAGTACTTC. As protein: CASRSFYEQYF.